This T cell receptor beta chain was found in a study of shared clonotypes between healthy human individuals. As for the study in general: For every donor, three CD4 naive, three CD4 memory, two CD8 naive and one CD8 memory plates were used. Findings and limits, study-wide: Clonotype sharing across several donors was observed for around 5% of naive CD4 clonotypes.

Some clones are missing from TCRdb's copy, which holds only in-frame ones; the method was immunoSEQ multiplex PCR. The sample contains a few million clones, approximately 94% of which appear only once. Germline-derived CDR1 and CDR2 are GTSNPN and SVGIG (reference sequence). Trimming pared 3 bases from V and 5 bases from J, leaving 10 bases between. The CDR3 runs 13 residues. Caucasian adults living in Nashville, Tennessee, provided all samples. Turning to this clone: What it binds is unknown.

The receptor was derived from a young man in good health. The sample comprised naive CD4+ T cells sorted from blood. Subset of the sample: CD45RA+ positively selected. V gene TRBV30 combines with J gene TRBJ1-4, with D perhaps matching TRBD1 (5 bases). The chain's CDR3 is CAWRGVKNEKLFF. CDR3 coding DNA: TGTGCCTGGAGAGGGGTGAAAAATGAAAAACTGTTTTTT.